This T cell receptor (beta chain) comes out of a study of blood T cell repertoires in COVID-19. The wider study: Both acute and convalescent COVID-19 samples were obtained from the United States, Italy and Spain. In each case, the material was cDNA or gDNA derived from T cells, B-cell-depleted T cells, or PBMCs.

In the source study's methods: Counts of nucleated cells, estimated from reference gene primer amplification, were obtained. Method: immunoSEQ multiplex PCR; TCRdb's copy keeps in-frame clones and lacks some. Clone size and V and J calls were adopted from that table, with D and trimming inferred from the DNA. The repertoire consists of around 51,000 clones, with roughly 86% occurring once and the leading ten covering roughly 4.5%. The CDR3 has 15 residues. V lost 4 bases, J lost 2 bases, and 12 bases lay in between. Germline CDR1 and CDR2: SGDLS and YYNGEE. Input material: peripheral blood. The chain links TRBV9 to TRBJ2-2; no clear D gene. The receptor was isolated from an elderly man with active COVID-19. CDR3 loop: CASSLRGDNTGELFF. CDR3 sequence (DNA): TGTGCCAGCAGCCTCCGCGGCGATAACACCGGGGAGCTGTTTTTT.